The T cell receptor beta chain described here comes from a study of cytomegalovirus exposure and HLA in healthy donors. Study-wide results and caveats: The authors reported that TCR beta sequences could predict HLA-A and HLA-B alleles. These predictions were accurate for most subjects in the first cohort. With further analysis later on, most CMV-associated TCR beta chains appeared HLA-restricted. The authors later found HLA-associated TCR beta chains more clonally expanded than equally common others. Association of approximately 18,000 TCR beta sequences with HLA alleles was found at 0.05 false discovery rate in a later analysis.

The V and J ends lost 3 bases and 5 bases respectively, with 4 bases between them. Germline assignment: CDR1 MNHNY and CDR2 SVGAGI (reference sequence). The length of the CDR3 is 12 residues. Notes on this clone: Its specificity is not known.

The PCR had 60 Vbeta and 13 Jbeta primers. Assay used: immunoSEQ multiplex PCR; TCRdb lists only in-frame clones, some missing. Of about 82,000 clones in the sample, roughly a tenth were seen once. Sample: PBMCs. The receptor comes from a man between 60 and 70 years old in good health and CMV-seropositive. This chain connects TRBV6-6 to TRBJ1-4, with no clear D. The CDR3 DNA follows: TGTGCCAGCAGTTATGAGAATGAAAAACTGTTTTTT. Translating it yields CASSYENEKLFF.